The rows below give T cell receptor beta chains drawn from one sample of a study of T-cell memory formation after mild COVID-19. Each CDR3 protein gets one entry after TCRdb re-called the 5' RACE reads with MiXCR. The repertoire holds some 13,000 distinct CDR3 sequences, with more than 10% as singletons. Source material: PBMCs or a T cell subset sorted from them (not recorded which). These receptors came from an adult woman who had mild COVID-19 (a few samples of this study predate the infection). Cell type and time point are not known. Both conserved end residues are part of each CDR3. D genes are given only for firm matches. Size tells how often a clone was seen (once, few, many) or the class of an expanded clone, and some rows leave it out.

TRBJ2-4 TRBV5-1 - many CASSLGGRETLAKNIQYF TGCGCCAGCAGCTTGGGGGGTCGGGAAACGCTAGCCAAAAACATTCAGTACTTC
TRBJ1-2 TRBV10-3 - many CAIKDKQIANYGYTF TGTGCCATCAAGGACAAACAGATTGCTAACTATGGCTACACCTTC
TRBJ2-3 TRBV5-1 - medium-sized CASSLATVNTDTQYF TGCGCCAGCAGCTTGGCGACAGTTAACACAGATACGCAGTATTTT
TRBJ1-4 TRBV27 - few CASRPSAGLVNEKLFF TGTGCCAGCAGACCTTCAGCAGGGCTGGTTAATGAAAAACTGTTTTTT
TRBJ2-2 TRBV5-1 - many CASSPRWEAANTGELFF TGCGCCAGCAGCCCGCGTTGGGAGGCGGCGAACACCGGGGAGCTGTTTTTT
TRBJ2-6 TRBV12-3/TRBV12-4 - many CASSRNRGGLAGANVLTF TGTGCCAGCAGTAGGAACAGGGGGGGTTTGGCAGGGGCCAACGTCCTGACTTTC
TRBJ2-5 TRBV20-1 TRBD2 many CSADLLAGGQETQYF TGCAGTGCTGACCTACTAGCGGGGGGCCAAGAGACCCAGTACTTC
TRBJ2-1 TRBV14 TRBD2 many CASSLLAGVHNEQFF TGTGCCAGCAGCCTGTTAGCGGGAGTCCACAATGAGCAGTTCTTC
TRBJ2-1 TRBV5-4 - few CASFSGVLTYNEQFF TGTGCCAGCTTCTCAGGAGTTCTAACCTACAATGAGCAGTTCTTC
TRBJ1-1 TRBV30 - many CAWSLPRGVAFF TGTGCCTGGAGTCTCCCCCGCGGGGTGGCTTTCTTT
TRBJ2-7 TRBV7-9 TRBD2 many CASSPPGLAGGPYEQYF TGTGCCAGCAGCCCTCCGGGACTAGCGGGGGGGCCTTACGAGCAGTACTTC
TRBJ2-1 TRBV4-3 TRBD1 many CASSRTGINNEQFF TGCGCCAGCAGTCGGACAGGGATTAACAATGAGCAGTTCTTC
TRBJ2-5 TRBV7-8 TRBD2 - CASSFTGGETQYF TGTGCCAGCAGCTTCACGGGAGGGGAGACCCAGTACTTC
TRBJ2-1 TRBV6-2/TRBV6-3 TRBD1 many CASSYRDRAYNEQFF TGTGCCAGCAGTTACCGAGACAGGGCCTACAATGAGCAGTTCTTC
TRBJ1-2 TRBV29-1 TRBD1 many CSVGLGQRLLEGYTF TGCAGCGTTGGTTTGGGACAGCGACTCCTCGAAGGCTACACCTTC
TRBJ2-7 TRBV5-1 - many CASSLAGCEQYF TGCGCCAGCAGCTTGGCAGGGTGCGAGCAGTACTTC
TRBJ2-3 TRBV5-1 - medium-sized CASSLPPDRAQYF TGCGCCAGCAGCTTGCCACCAGACCGAGCGCAGTATTTT